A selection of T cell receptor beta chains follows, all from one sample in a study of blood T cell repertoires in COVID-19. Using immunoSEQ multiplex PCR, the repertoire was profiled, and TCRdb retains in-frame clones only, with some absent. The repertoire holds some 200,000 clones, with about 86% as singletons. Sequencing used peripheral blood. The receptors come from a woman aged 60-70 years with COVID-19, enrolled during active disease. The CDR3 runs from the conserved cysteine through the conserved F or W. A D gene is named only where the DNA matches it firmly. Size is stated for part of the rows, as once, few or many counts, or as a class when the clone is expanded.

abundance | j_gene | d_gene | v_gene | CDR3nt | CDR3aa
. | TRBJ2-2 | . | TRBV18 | TGTGCCAGCTCACTGGGACACTCGAACACCGGGGAGCTGTTTTTT | CASSLGHSNTGELFF
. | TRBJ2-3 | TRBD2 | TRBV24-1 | TGTGCCACCAGTGATAAGGGACTAGCGGGCACAGATACGCAGTATTTT | CATSDKGLAGTDTQYF
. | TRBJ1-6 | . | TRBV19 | TGTGCCAGTAGTATAGCCGGGAACGGCAATTCACCCCTCCACTTT | CASSIAGNGNSPLHF
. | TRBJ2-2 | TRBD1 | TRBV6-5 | TGTGCCAGCAGTTACTCCTTACAGGGGACCGGGGAGCTGTTTTTT | CASSYSLQGTGELFF
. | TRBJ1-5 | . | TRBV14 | TGTGCCAGCAGCCAAGGACTTAATCAGCCCCAGCATTTT | CASSQGLNQPQHF
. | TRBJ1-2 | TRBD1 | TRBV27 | TGTGCCAGCAGTAGACAGGGGGCTTACTATGGCTACACCTTC | CASSRQGAYYGYTF
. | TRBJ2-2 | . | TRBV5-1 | TGCGCCAGCAGAAGGCGGTTCGGTAACGCCGGGGAGCTGTTTTTT | CASRRRFGNAGELFF
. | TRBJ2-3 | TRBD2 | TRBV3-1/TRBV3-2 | TGTGCCAGCAGCCTCCGGGGACTAGCGGGCGCAGATACGCAGTATTTT | CASSLRGLAGADTQYF
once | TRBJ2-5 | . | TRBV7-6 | TGTGCCAGCAGCTTATATTCCGCTCGGGAGACCCAGTACTTC | CASSLYSARETQYF
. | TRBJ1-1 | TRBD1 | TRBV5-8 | TGTGCCAGCAGAAGGGGGGGACAGGGGTCTGAAGCTTTCTTT | CASRRGGQGSEAFF
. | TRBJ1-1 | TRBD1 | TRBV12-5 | TGTGCTAGTGGAGAGGGGACAGGGGGGACTGAAGCTTTCTTT | CASGEGTGGTEAFF
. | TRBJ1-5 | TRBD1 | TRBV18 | TGTGCCAGCTCACTAAAGGGGACAGGCGGGAGCAATCAGCCCCAGCATTTT | CASSLKGTGGSNQPQHF
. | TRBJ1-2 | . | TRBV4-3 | TGCGCCAGCAGCCAAGATCAACAGGGATCTCGGGGCTACACCTTC | CASSQDQQGSRGYTF
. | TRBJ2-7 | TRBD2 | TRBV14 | TGTGCCAGCAGCCCGCGGGGGGCGGGTAGGGTGAGGGAGCAGTACTTC | CASSPRGAGRVREQYF
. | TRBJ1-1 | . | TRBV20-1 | TGCAGTGCTATCCGGAACACTGAAGCTTTCTTT | CSAIRNTEAFF
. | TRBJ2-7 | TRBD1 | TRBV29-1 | TGCAGCGTTGATGTTTTTGGCAGGGGGCCTCGGGAGCAGTACTTC | CSVDVFGRGPREQYF
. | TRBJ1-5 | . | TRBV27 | TGTGCCAGCAGTCCGACAATGACAGGAACGCATAATCAGCCCCAGCATTTT | CASSPTMTGTHNQPQHF
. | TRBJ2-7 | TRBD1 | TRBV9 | TGTGCCAGCAGCGCCGGGACAGGGCTCTACGAGCAGTACTTC | CASSAGTGLYEQYF
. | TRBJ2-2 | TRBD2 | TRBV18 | TGTGCCAGCTCGCGCTCTAGGACTAGCGCGAACACCGGGGAGCTGTTTTTT | CASSRSRTSANTGELFF
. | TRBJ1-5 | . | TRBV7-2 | TGTGCCAGCAGCACCACCCCCTATAGCAATCAGCCCCAGCATTTT | CASSTTPYSNQPQHF
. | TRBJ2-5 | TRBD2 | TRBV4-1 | TGCGCCAGCAGCCTACAGGGACTAGCGGGAGGAACGTCAGAGACCCAGTACTTC | CASSLQGLAGGTSETQYF